This is a list of T cell receptor beta chains from one sample in a study of T cell repertoires in cytomegalovirus infection. TCRdb re-derived calls from the reads in MiXCR, one entry per CDR3 protein. The table shows about 71,000 distinct CDR3 sequences, with more than 20% occurring only once. The antigens of these receptors remain unknown. This sample comprised CD8+ T cells from cultured PBMCs, obtained from culture after CMV antigen stimulation. Receptors were obtained from a human donor in good health (CMV status not recorded). Some clones in this sample may be carry-over from other donors' samples. CDR3s include the opening cysteine and the closing phenylalanine or tryptophan. A D gene is named only where the DNA matches it firmly. Only some rows state a clone size, as once, few, many or a class for expanded clones.

v_call,d_call,j_call,clone_size,cdr3_aa,cdr3_nt
TRBV7-9,.,TRBJ1-2,.,CASSLVIGGPYGYTF,TGTGCCAGCAGCTTAGTAATCGGGGGCCCTTATGGCTACACCTTC
TRBV2,TRBD1,TRBJ1-6,.,CASSEDRGGSPLHF,TGTGCCAGCAGTGAAGACAGGGGCGGTTCACCCCTCCACTTT
TRBV7-4,TRBD1,TRBJ2-6,.,CASSHPGQGPHGANVLTF,TGTGCCAGCAGCCACCCGGGACAGGGTCCTCATGGGGCCAACGTCCTGACTTTC
TRBV7-2,.,TRBJ1-2,.,CASSSGRYRQGDYGYTF,TGTGCCAGCAGCTCTGGGCGTTACCGGCAGGGCGACTATGGCTACACCTTC
TRBV7-6,.,TRBJ2-2,.,CASSLGRAGELFF,TGTGCCAGCAGCTTAGGCAGGGCCGGGGAGCTGTTTTTT
TRBV4-1,TRBD1,TRBJ1-2,few,CASSQRTGYGYTF,TGCGCCAGCAGCCAAAGGACAGGCTATGGCTACACCTTC
TRBV3-1,.,TRBJ2-6,.,CASSQDWGTGANVLTF,TGTGCCAGCAGCCAAGATTGGGGTACAGGGGCCAACGTCCTGACTTTC
TRBV7-2,.,TRBJ2-7,.,CASSLNTLYF,TGTGCCAGCAGCTTAAATACTTTGTACTTC
TRBV11-1,.,TRBJ2-7,.,CASSQPSYEQYF,TGTGCCAGCAGCCAGCCTTCCTACGAGCAGTACTTC
TRBV6-1,TRBD2,TRBJ2-2,.,CASRGLATGELFF,TGTGCCAGCAGGGGACTAGCCACCGGGGAGCTGTTTTTT
TRBV7-9,TRBD1,TRBJ2-7,.,CASSSLAGTGKHEQYF,TGTGCCAGCAGCTCCCTTGCCGGGACAGGGAAGCACGAGCAGTACTTC
TRBV2,TRBD2,TRBJ2-6,few,CAIPGGSSGANVLTF,TGTGCCATCCCGGGAGGGAGCTCTGGGGCCAACGTCCTGACTTTC
TRBV30,.,TRBJ2-1,.,CAWSGHGQFF,TGTGCCTGGTCTGGACATGGGCAGTTCTTC
TRBV7-8,.,TRBJ2-5,few,CASSSTVAPEQETQYF,TGTGCCAGCAGCTCCACGGTAGCGCCGGAACAAGAGACCCAGTACTTC
TRBV4-1,TRBD1,TRBJ2-1,few,CASSQADRAILGNEQFF,TGCGCCAGCAGCCAAGCGGACAGGGCGATATTGGGCAATGAGCAGTTCTTC
TRBV12-3/TRBV12-4,TRBD1,TRBJ2-4,few,CASSPSNRGQGLNIQYF,TGTGCCAGCAGCCCATCTAACCGGGGACAGGGGCTAAACATTCAGTACTTC
TRBV7-9,.,TRBJ2-7,.,CASSLRGTYEQYF,TGTGCCAGCAGCTTAAGGGGAACCTACGAGCAGTACTTC
TRBV7-2,.,TRBJ1-3,many,CASSLEDTSGNTIYF,TGTGCCAGCAGCTTGGAGGACACCTCTGGAAACACCATATATTTT
TRBV13,.,TRBJ2-1,.,CASSSPASNEQFF,TGTGCCAGCAGCTCCCCGGCATCTAATGAGCAGTTCTTC
TRBV9,.,TRBJ1-5,few,CASSPGRSSNQPQHF,TGTGCCAGCAGCCCCGGACGCTCTAGCAATCAGCCCCAGCATTTT
TRBV20-1,TRBD2,TRBJ2-1,.,CSAGAKGGLVANEQFF,TGCAGTGCTGGGGCGAAAGGGGGACTAGTAGCCAATGAGCAGTTCTTC
TRBV4-1,TRBD2,TRBJ2-7,.,CASSQDYGRSYEQYF,TGCGCCAGCAGCCAAGATTACGGGAGGTCCTACGAGCAGTACTTC
TRBV12-3/TRBV12-4,.,TRBJ2-5,.,CASSFGARETQYF,TGTGCCAGCAGTTTCGGGGCGAGGGAGACCCAGTACTTC
TRBV27,TRBD1,TRBJ1-1,few,CASSFLGTGAEAFF,TGTGCCAGCAGTTTCCTAGGGACAGGGGCTGAAGCTTTCTTT
TRBV9,.,TRBJ1-1,once,CASGGSEAFF,TGTGCCAGCGGGGGGTCTGAAGCTTTCTTT
TRBV7-9,.,TRBJ1-4,medium-sized,CASSPTGGRREKLFF,TGTGCCAGCAGCCCGACGGGGGGGCGGAGGGAAAAACTGTTTTTT
TRBV29-1,.,TRBJ1-2,few,CSVGPTYYGYTF,TGCAGCGTTGGACCGACTTACTATGGCTACACCTTC
TRBV28,.,TRBJ2-1,few,CASSFREAYNEQFF,TGTGCCAGCAGTTTCCGTGAAGCCTACAATGAGCAGTTCTTC
TRBV6-2/TRBV6-3,.,TRBJ1-4,.,CASSGHLATNEKLFF,TGTGCCAGCAGTGGACACCTTGCAACTAATGAAAAACTGTTTTTT
TRBV12-3/TRBV12-4,TRBD1,TRBJ1-6,few,CASSLGQGASPLHF,TGTGCCAGCAGTTTGGGACAGGGGGCGTCACCCCTCCACTTT
TRBV28,.,TRBJ2-3,once,CASTRTAHTSTDTQYF,TGTGCCAGCACCCGGACAGCACATACTAGCACAGATACGCAGTATTTT
TRBV7-6,.,TRBJ1-2,few,CASSLRRGYGYTF,TGTGCCAGCAGCTTACGAAGGGGCTATGGCTACACCTTC
TRBV12-3/TRBV12-4,.,TRBJ2-3,few,CASSSRGITDTQYF,TGTGCCAGCAGTAGTCGGGGTATCACAGATACGCAGTATTTT
TRBV4-2,.,TRBJ2-7,.,CASSPEFSYEQYF,TGTGCCAGCAGCCCGGAGTTCTCCTACGAGCAGTACTTC
TRBV7-2,TRBD2,TRBJ2-5,.,CASSLGGGGRETQYF,TGTGCCAGCAGCTTAGGGGGCGGGGGTAGGGAGACCCAGTACTTC
TRBV7-9,.,TRBJ2-3,few,CASSGDGSSTDTQYF,TGTGCCAGCAGCGGGGACGGGTCTAGCACAGATACGCAGTATTTT
TRBV7-4,.,TRBJ2-7,.,CASSLVGEQYF,TGTGCCAGCAGCTTAGTGGGTGAGCAGTACTTC
TRBV7-9,.,TRBJ1-2,many,CASSGRDTIPYGYTF,TGTGCCAGCAGCGGCCGGGACACGATTCCCTATGGCTACACCTTC
TRBV4-3,.,TRBJ1-1,.,CASSQGDTEAFF,TGCGCCAGCAGCCAAGGGGATACTGAAGCTTTCTTT
TRBV7-9,TRBD1,TRBJ2-7,.,CASSSHGTGAYEQYF,TGTGCCAGCAGCTCACACGGGACAGGGGCTTACGAGCAGTACTTC
TRBV7-2,.,TRBJ2-7,.,CASSLDRANDEQYF,TGTGCCAGCAGCTTAGACAGGGCAAACGACGAGCAGTACTTC
TRBV4-1,TRBD1,TRBJ2-5,many,CASTPTGLETQYF,TGCGCCAGCACTCCGACAGGGTTGGAGACCCAGTACTTC
TRBV2,.,TRBJ2-7,.,CASTKGGSGQYF,TGTGCCAGCACCAAAGGGGGGTCCGGGCAGTACTTC
TRBV7-2,.,TRBJ2-7,few,CASSIPGSSYEQYF,TGTGCCAGCAGCATCCCCGGGAGCTCCTACGAGCAGTACTTC
TRBV10-3,.,TRBJ1-2,.,CAINVGSKANYGYTF,TGTGCCATCAATGTCGGCAGCAAAGCTAACTATGGCTACACCTTC
TRBV11-2,TRBD2,TRBJ2-5,.,CASSTGGVKTQYF,TGTGCCAGCAGTACGGGAGGGGTGAAGACCCAGTACTTC
TRBV20-1,.,TRBJ1-6,.,CSAGTGETPNSPLHF,TGCAGTGCGGGGACGGGAGAAACACCTAATTCACCCCTCCACTTT
TRBV7-9,.,TRBJ2-1,many,CASSPQSNEQFF,TGTGCCAGCAGCCCGCAGTCCAATGAGCAGTTCTTC
TRBV11-2,TRBD1,TRBJ2-3,.,CASSLGGQGQDTQYF,TGTGCCAGCAGCTTAGGGGGACAGGGACAAGATACGCAGTATTTT
TRBV6-5,TRBD1,TRBJ2-1,few,CASGDRAYNEQFF,TGTGCCAGCGGGGACAGGGCCTACAATGAGCAGTTCTTC
TRBV5-5,TRBD2,TRBJ2-1,few,CASSLTSGGFSSYNEQFF,TGTGCCAGCAGCTTGACTAGCGGGGGCTTCAGCTCCTACAATGAGCAGTTCTTC
TRBV2,.,TRBJ1-5,.,CASSDLPGARQPQHF,TGTGCCAGCAGTGATCTGCCAGGGGCACGGCAGCCCCAGCATTTT
TRBV27,TRBD2,TRBJ2-1,.,CASSLFLAGTADEQFF,TGTGCCAGCAGTTTATTCCTAGCGGGGACCGCGGATGAGCAGTTCTTC
TRBV20-1,.,TRBJ1-3,.,CSARPPKGSGNTIYF,TGCAGTGCTAGGCCCCCAAAGGGTTCTGGAAACACCATATATTTT
TRBV4-1,TRBD1,TRBJ2-3,many,CASSLPGTGADTQYF,TGCGCCAGCAGCCTCCCCGGGACAGGGGCAGATACGCAGTATTTT
TRBV4-1,.,TRBJ1-2,.,CASSQDMEGPNFYGYTF,TGCGCCAGCAGCCAAGATATGGAAGGGCCAAACTTCTATGGCTACACCTTC
TRBV5-6,TRBD1,TRBJ1-5,many,CASSTGGNQPQHF,TGTGCCAGCAGCACAGGGGGCAATCAGCCCCAGCATTTT
TRBV19,.,TRBJ1-1,.,CASSLSPDSARIMNTEAFF,TGTGCCAGTAGTCTCTCCCCGGACAGCGCCCGCATTATGAACACTGAAGCTTTCTTT
TRBV6-1,.,TRBJ1-3,many,CASSPTGNTIYF,TGTGCCAGCAGTCCTACAGGAAACACCATATATTTT
TRBV27,.,TRBJ1-1,.,CASCWGPTNTEAFF,TGTGCCAGCTGTTGGGGACCGACGAACACTGAAGCTTTCTTT